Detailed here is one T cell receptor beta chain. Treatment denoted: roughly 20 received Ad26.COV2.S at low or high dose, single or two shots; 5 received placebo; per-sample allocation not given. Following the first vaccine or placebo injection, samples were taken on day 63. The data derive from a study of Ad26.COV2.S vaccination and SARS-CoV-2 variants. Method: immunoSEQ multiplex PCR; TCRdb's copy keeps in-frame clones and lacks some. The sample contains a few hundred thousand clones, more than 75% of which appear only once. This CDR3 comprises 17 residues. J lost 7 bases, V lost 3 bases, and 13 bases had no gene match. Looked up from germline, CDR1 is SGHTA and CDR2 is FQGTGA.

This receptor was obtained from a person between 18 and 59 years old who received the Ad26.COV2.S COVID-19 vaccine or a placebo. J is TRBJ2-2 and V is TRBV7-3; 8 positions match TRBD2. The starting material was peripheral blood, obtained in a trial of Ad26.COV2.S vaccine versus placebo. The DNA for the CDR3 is TGTGCCAGCAGCTTCTTAGGGACTAGAAATAGTAACGGGGAGCTGTTTTTT. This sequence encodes CASSFLGTRNSNGELFF.